The rows below give T cell receptor beta chains drawn from one sample of a study of T cell responses to AZD1222 COVID-19 vaccine. Sequencing was performed with immunoSEQ multiplex PCR; in TCRdb, only in-frame clones are kept and a portion is missing. Here the sample spans approximately 110,000 clones, roughly 85% being singletons. The material sequenced was peripheral blood, taken 28 days after the second AZD1222 dose. The receptors were sampled from an adult who received the AZD1222 COVID-19 vaccine. Each CDR3 is given with its conserved first and last residue. The D gene is left open where the match is weak. Size values are once, few and many counts, or a class for expanded clones, and some rows have none.

CDR3aa | CDR3nt | abundance | j_gene | d_gene | v_gene
CASSQEGQGNEKLFF | TGTGCCAGCAGCCAAGAGGGACAAGGTAATGAAAAACTGTTTTTT | . | TRBJ1-4 | . | TRBV3-1/TRBV3-2
CATSDSSNTEAFF | TGTGCCACCAGTGATTCGTCGAACACTGAAGCTTTCTTT | . | TRBJ1-1 | . | TRBV24-1
CASTKGGGSNQPQHF | TGTGCCAGCACTAAAGGTGGAGGGAGTAATCAGCCCCAGCATTTT | once | TRBJ1-5 | . | TRBV28
CASSAGQGGTEAFF | TGTGCCAGCAGCGCCGGACAGGGAGGCACTGAAGCTTTCTTT | . | TRBJ1-1 | TRBD1 | TRBV11-3
CASRSGTVTGELFF | TGTGCCAGCAGATCCGGGACTGTAACCGGGGAGCTGTTTTTT | . | TRBJ2-2 | . | TRBV11-3
CASSTGQGNSPLHF | TGTGCCAGCAGCACGGGACAGGGGAATTCACCCCTCCACTTT | . | TRBJ1-6 | TRBD1 | TRBV5-6
CASSLARGALTSYEQYF | TGTGCCAGCAGCTTAGCGAGAGGGGCACTAACGTCCTACGAGCAGTACTTC | . | TRBJ2-7 | . | TRBV7-9
CASRRNNEKLFF | TGTGCCAGCAGGAGGAATAATGAAAAACTGTTTTTT | . | TRBJ1-4 | . | TRBV6-6
CASSKLLSGGDNYGYTF | TGTGCCAGCAGCAAACTACTAAGTGGCGGAGATAACTATGGCTACACCTTC | . | TRBJ1-2 | . | TRBV7-2
CASSLARNNQPQHF | TGTGCCAGCAGCCTGGCTCGTAACAATCAGCCCCAGCATTTT | . | TRBJ1-5 | . | TRBV3-1/TRBV3-2
CASSYMALSGNQPQHF | TGTGCCAGCAGTTACATGGCTCTTAGCGGCAATCAGCCCCAGCATTTT | . | TRBJ1-5 | . | TRBV6-2/TRBV6-3
CASSQDTGAGGEKLFF | TGCGCCAGCAGCCAAGACACGGGAGCCGGGGGGGAAAAACTGTTTTTT | . | TRBJ1-4 | . | TRBV5-1
CASSYTGGAEAFF | TGTGCCAGCAGTTACACAGGGGGGGCTGAAGCTTTCTTT | . | TRBJ1-1 | TRBD1 | TRBV28
CASSPQGAHYGYTF | TGTGCCAGCAGCCCACAGGGGGCCCACTATGGCTACACCTTC | . | TRBJ1-2 | TRBD1 | TRBV3-1/TRBV3-2
CASSWDREDTQYF | TGTGCCAGCAGCTGGGACAGGGAGGATACGCAGTATTTT | . | TRBJ2-3 | TRBD1 | TRBV5-8